The 19 T cell receptor beta chains below all came from one sample that was sequenced in a study of Tregs in tolerant kidney transplant recipients. TCRdb's copy holds only in-frame clones and misses some; the assay was immunoSEQ multiplex PCR. The table has tens of thousands of clones, 65% to 85% seen once. Sequenced material: CD4+ T cells from blood. The origin of the receptors is a human donor in good health.

This chain joins TRBV30 and TRBJ2-2; D is possibly TRBD1 (6 bases). In germline, CDR1 is GTSNPN, CDR2 SVGIG (reference sequence). The ends were cut back, 5 bases at V and 6 bases at J, with 19 bases in the middle. CDR3 length equals 15 residues. The CDR3 nucleotides read TGTGCCTGGGCGGCGGGCCCAGGGGTGGCCGGGGAGCTGTTTTTT. This sequence encodes CAWAAGPGVAGELFF.

V and J are TRBV30 and TRBJ2-1, with D unclear. The germline CDR1 and CDR2 sequences are GTSNPN and SVGIG (reference sequence). This CDR3 comprises 12 residues. Trimming left V 2 bases short and J 6 bases short, with 8 bases between. CDR3 nucleotide sequence: TGTGCCTGGAGTAAACAAAGCAATGAGCAGTTCTTC. Its translation is CAWSKQSNEQFF. Variable domain in full (rest from reference TRBV30 and TRBJ2-1): SQTIHQWPATLVQPVGSPLSLECTVEGTSNPNLYWYRQAAGRGLQLLFYSVGIGQISSEVPQNLSASRPQDRQFILSSKKLLLSDSGFYLCAWSKQSNEQFFGPGTRLTVL.

V is TRBV4-2 and J is TRBJ2-3; 10 bases match TRBD2. Looked up from germline, CDR1 is LGHNA and CDR2 is YNFKEQ. V shed 3 bases and J 6 bases; nucleotides not matched to a gene: 18. The CDR3 has 19 residues. This chain's CDR3 is CASSQASRLAGVDGDTQYF. CDR3 in DNA: TGTGCCAGCAGCCAGGCGTCCCGCCTAGCGGGAGTAGATGGGGATACGCAGTATTTT.

This clone was seen just once. The chain carries TRBV11-2 and TRBJ1-1; the D is unclear. V lost 8 bases to trimming and J lost 0 bases, with 13 bases between them. Germline values: CDR1 SGHAT, CDR2 FQNNGV. The CDR3 runs to 14 residues. CDR3 DNA: TGTGCCAGCGCGAAGGCAGGCCTGAACACTGAAGCTTTCTTT. Translation: CASAKAGLNTEAFF.

The CDR3 sequence is CASSFDQRDRGRDYEQYF. The CDR3 nucleotides read TGTGCCAGCAGTTTTGATCAGAGGGACAGGGGCAGGGACTACGAGCAGTACTTC. V gene TRBV27 combines with J gene TRBJ2-7, with 10 nucleotides matching TRBD1. The CDR3 runs to 18 residues. Trimming at V came to 3 bases and at J to 3 bases, leaving 14 bases not matched to a gene. The germline V gene encodes CDR1 MNHEY and CDR2 SMNVEV (reference sequence).

The chain joins TRBV6-1 to TRBJ1-1; D is perhaps TRBD1 (5 bases). The CDR3 is 15 amino acids. With 6 bases removed from V and 5 bases from J, the gap between germline ends came to 19 bases. Germline CDR1 is MNHNS and CDR2 is SASEGT. As DNA, the CDR3 is TGTGCCAGCAGCCTAGCACGGCAGGGAGGGACTGAAGCTTTCTTT. Translating gives CASSLARQGGTEAFF.

As to this clone: A junction end diverges from the germline sequence, so it may reflect a read error. The chain couples TRBV2 to TRBJ2-6; no reliable D call. The CDR3 extends over 14 amino acids. The germline V gene has CDR1 SNHLY and CDR2 FYNNEI. The CDR3 coding sequence is TGTACCAGCATTATTGGCGGTGGGGCCAACGTCCTGACTTTC. Translated: CTSIIGGGANVLTF.

A few counts support this clone. V is TRBV5-4 and J is TRBJ2-1; TRBD2 matches 7 bases. Germline V lookup: CDR1 SGHNT, CDR2 YYREEE (reference sequence). Trimming at V came to 5 bases and at J to 7 bases, leaving 6 bases not matched to a gene. This CDR3 spans 13 amino acids. CDR3 sequence (DNA): TGTGCCAGCAGTCCGGCCGGGGGGAATGAGCAGTTCTTC. Its translation is CASSPAGGNEQFF.

The chain is built from TRBV30 and TRBJ2-5; 8 bases are shared with TRBD2. Trimming removed 5 bases from V and 4 bases from J; junction bases left unmatched: 9. In germline, CDR1 is GTSNPN, CDR2 SVGIG (reference sequence). The CDR3 covers 14 residues. The CDR3 bases are TGTGCCTGGCACGGGGGGGAGGTAGGAGAGACCCAGTACTTC. Amino acids: CAWHGGEVGETQYF.

The gene calls are TRBV10-3 and TRBJ2-1, with D maybe TRBD2 (6 bases). The V and J ends lost 6 bases and 7 bases respectively, with 13 bases between them. The CDR3 covers 13 residues. Germline CDR1 is ENHRY and CDR2 is SYGVKD. The chain's CDR3 is CAIRDLRGNEQFF. For the CDR3, the DNA is TGTGCCATCAGAGACCTACGGGGGAATGAGCAGTTCTTC.

The chain combines TRBV11-1 with TRBJ2-5; 9 bases align to TRBD1. The trim removed 4 bases at V and 4 bases at J, leaving 10 bases unmatched. In germline, CDR1 is SGHAT, CDR2 FQDESV (reference sequence). This CDR3 region has 16 residues. CDR3 protein: CASSSMTGGLGETQYF. For the CDR3, the DNA is TGTGCCAGCAGCTCCATGACAGGGGGGCTCGGAGAGACCCAGTACTTC.

J is TRBJ2-1 and V is TRBV11-3, with 9 bases identical to TRBD2. The V and J ends lost 4 bases and 7 bases, in that order; junction bases with no gene match: 11. The CDR3 contains 16 residues. Looked up from germline, CDR1 is SGHNT and CDR2 is YENEEA. The CDR3 loop reads CASSSDRLAAGNEQFF. The DNA of the CDR3 is TGTGCCAGCAGCTCGGATCGACTAGCGGCTGGTAATGAGCAGTTCTTC.

V is TRBV21-1 and J is TRBJ1-2; TRBD1, the table's D call, was not compared with the DNA. TRBV21-1 is termed a pseudogene. This CDR3 has 13 residues. This CDR3 is CASRGTRRRGYTF. The CDR3 DNA reads TGTGCCAGCAGGGGCACGAGACGGCGTGGCTACACCTTC.

This rearrangement joins TRBV25-1 to TRBJ2-7; TRBD1 matches at 8 bases. Trimming took 4 bases from V and 3 from J; bases not matched to a gene: 8. The CDR3 totals 15 residues. Germline loops: CDR1 MGHDK, CDR2 SYGVNS. CDR3 sequence: CASSVGTGYLYEQYF. CDR3 nucleotide sequence: TGTGCCAGCAGTGTCGGGACAGGCTACCTCTACGAGCAGTACTTC.

In this sample, this clone turned up once. One end of the junction fails to match germline, which may point to a read error. The CDR3 DNA reads as TGTGCCAGCAGCGTCCAGATTACCTCTGGTGCCAACGTCCTGACTTTC. Encoded protein: CASSVQITSGANVLTF. This chain uses TRBV9 with TRBJ2-6; D remains ambiguous. CDR3 length equals 16 residues. CDR1 and CDR2 (germline): SGDLS, YYNGEE. The whole variable domain, remainder taken from reference TRBV9 and TRBJ2-6, is DSGVTQTPKHLITATGQRVTLRCSPRSGDLSVYWYQQSLDQGLQFLIQYYNGEERAKGNILERFSAQQFPDLHSELNLSSLELGDSALYFCASSVQITSGANVLTFGAGSRLTVL.

This chain connects TRBV30 to TRBJ2-5, with a tentative D call TRBD2 (5 bases). The CDR3 has 14 amino acids. Per the germline V gene, CDR1 is GTSNPN and CDR2 is SVGIG (reference sequence). V dropped 0 bases and J dropped 3 bases, with 11 bases sitting between them. The CDR3 protein is CAWSVELEEETQYF. The CDR3 DNA sequence: TGTGCCTGGAGTGTAGAACTAGAAGAAGAGACCCAGTACTTC.

The chain couples TRBV5-1 to TRBJ2-7; possibly TRBD1 for D (5 bases). The CDR3 runs 14 residues. CDR1 and CDR2 from the germline V gene are SGHRS and YFSETQ. V dropped 2 bases and J dropped 3 bases, with 12 bases sitting between them. In DNA, the CDR3 is TGCGCCAGCAGCTTTCTAGGGGCCAACTACGAGCAGTACTTC. Translated: CASSFLGANYEQYF.

The chain links TRBV2 to TRBJ2-3; D assignment may be TRBD1 or TRBD2 (6 bases each). Germline CDR1 reads SNHLY; CDR2 reads FYNNEI. Trimming left V 6 bases short and J 3 bases short, with 19 bases between. This CDR3 has 16 residues. In nucleotides, the CDR3 is TGTGCCAGCAGCCTTCGGGGGCGGGAAGTTACAGATACGCAGTATTTT. This codes for CASSLRGREVTDTQYF.

The sample holds one count of this clone. This chain joins TRBV4-2 and TRBJ2-7, with D maybe TRBD1 (6 bases). Germline V gene sequence: CDR1 LGHNA, CDR2 YNFKEQ. The V and J ends lost 0 bases and 2 bases respectively, with 8 bases between them. The CDR3 contains 14 residues. Here the CDR3 DNA reads TGTGCCAGCAGCCAAGAGACAGGCCCCTACGAGCAGTACTTC. This translates into CASSQETGPYEQYF.